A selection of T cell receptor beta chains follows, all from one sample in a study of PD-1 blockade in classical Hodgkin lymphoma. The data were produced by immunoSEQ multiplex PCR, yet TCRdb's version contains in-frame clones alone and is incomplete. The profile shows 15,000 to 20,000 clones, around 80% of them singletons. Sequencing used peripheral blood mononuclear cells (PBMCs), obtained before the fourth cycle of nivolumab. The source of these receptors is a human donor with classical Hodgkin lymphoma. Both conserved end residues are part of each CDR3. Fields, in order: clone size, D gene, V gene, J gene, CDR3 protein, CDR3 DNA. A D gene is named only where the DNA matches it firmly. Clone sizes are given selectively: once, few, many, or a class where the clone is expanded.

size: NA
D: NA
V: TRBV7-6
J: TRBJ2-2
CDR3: CASSPPRGELFF
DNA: TGTGCCAGCAGCCCACCGCGGGGGGAGCTGTTTTTT

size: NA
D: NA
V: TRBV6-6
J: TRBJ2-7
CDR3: CASSRDPYEQYF
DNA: TGTGCCAGCAGTCGGGACCCCTACGAGCAGTACTTC

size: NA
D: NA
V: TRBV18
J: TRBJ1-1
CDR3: CASSPGVTEAFF
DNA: TGTGCCAGCTCACCCGGGGTCACTGAAGCTTTCTTT

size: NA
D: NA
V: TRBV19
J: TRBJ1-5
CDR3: CASGTLGGFRPQHF
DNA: TGTGCCAGTGGAACGCTAGGGGGTTTCAGGCCCCAGCATTTT

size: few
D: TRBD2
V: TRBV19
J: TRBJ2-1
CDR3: CASRRSGGKADEQFF
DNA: TGTGCCAGTAGGCGAAGCGGGGGGAAAGCTGATGAGCAGTTCTTC

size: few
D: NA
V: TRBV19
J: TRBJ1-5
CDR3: CASSLDSSNQPQHF
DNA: TGTGCCAGTAGCCTCGACAGTAGCAATCAGCCCCAGCATTTT

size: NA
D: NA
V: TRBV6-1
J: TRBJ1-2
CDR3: CASRGLTGDGYTF
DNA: TGTGCCAGCAGGGGATTGACAGGAGATGGCTACACCTTC

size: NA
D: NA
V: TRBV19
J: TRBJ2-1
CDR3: CASSILGPYGEQFF
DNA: TGTGCCAGTAGTATTTTGGGCCCTTACGGTGAGCAGTTCTTC

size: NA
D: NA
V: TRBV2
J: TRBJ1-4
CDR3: CASSATSGKYEKLFF
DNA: TGTGCCAGCAGCGCCACATCGGGGAAGTATGAAAAACTGTTTTTT

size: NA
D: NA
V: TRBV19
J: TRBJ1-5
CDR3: CASSIVFRNQPQHF
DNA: TGTGCCAGTAGTATAGTTTTCCGAAATCAGCCCCAGCATTTT

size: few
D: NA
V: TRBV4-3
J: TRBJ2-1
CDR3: CASSQDRAGALFNEQFF
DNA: TGCGCCAGCAGCCAAGATCGCGCGGGGGCCTTATTTAATGAGCAGTTCTTC

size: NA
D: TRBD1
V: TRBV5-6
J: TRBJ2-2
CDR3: CASSAGGPGELFF
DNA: TGTGCCAGCAGCGCAGGGGGCCCCGGGGAGCTGTTTTTT

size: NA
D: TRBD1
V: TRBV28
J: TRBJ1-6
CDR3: CASRSWDRGQYSPLHF
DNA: TGTGCCAGCAGGTCCTGGGACAGGGGTCAATATTCACCCCTCCACTTT

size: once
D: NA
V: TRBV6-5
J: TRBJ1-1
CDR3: CASSGNSGGTEAFF
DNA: TGTGCCAGCAGTGGCAATAGTGGTGGCACTGAAGCTTTCTTT

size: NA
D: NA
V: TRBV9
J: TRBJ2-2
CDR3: CASSVAVGGSTGELFF
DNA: TGTGCCAGCAGCGTAGCTGTGGGAGGATCGACCGGGGAGCTGTTTTTT

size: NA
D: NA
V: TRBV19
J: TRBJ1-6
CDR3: CASSILGSSPLHF
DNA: TGTGCCAGTAGTATTTTGGGAAGTTCACCCCTCCACTTT

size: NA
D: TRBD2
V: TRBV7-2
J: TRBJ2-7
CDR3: CASSWTSGGAYEQYF
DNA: TGTGCCAGCAGCTGGACTAGCGGAGGGGCCTACGAGCAGTACTTC

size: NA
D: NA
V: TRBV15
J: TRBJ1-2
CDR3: CATSRDPLAGYTF
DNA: TGTGCCACCAGCAGAGATCCTTTGGCTGGCTACACCTTC

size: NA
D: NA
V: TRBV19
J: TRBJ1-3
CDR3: CASLRTSRGDGNTIYF
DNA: TGTGCCAGCCTGAGAACGTCCAGGGGCGACGGAAACACCATATATTTT

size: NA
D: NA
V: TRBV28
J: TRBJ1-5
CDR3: CASSTLGVFGSNQPQHF
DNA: TGTGCCAGCAGTACGCTTGGGGTATTCGGAAGCAATCAGCCCCAGCATTTT

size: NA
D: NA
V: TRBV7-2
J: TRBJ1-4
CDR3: CASSLVRAEKLFF
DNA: TGTGCCAGCAGCTTAGTCCGGGCTGAAAAACTGTTTTTT

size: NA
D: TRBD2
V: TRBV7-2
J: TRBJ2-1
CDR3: CASSYPGGLAGKEANEQFF
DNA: TGTGCCAGCAGCTACCCGGGGGGACTAGCGGGAAAGGAGGCCAATGAGCAGTTCTTC

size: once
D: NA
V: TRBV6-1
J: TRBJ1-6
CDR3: CAGGQLSSYNSPLHF
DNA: TGTGCCGGAGGACAGTTAAGCTCCTATAATTCACCCCTCCACTTT

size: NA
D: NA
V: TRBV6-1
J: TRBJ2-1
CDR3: CASIGGEQFF
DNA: TGTGCCAGCATCGGCGGAGAGCAGTTCTTC

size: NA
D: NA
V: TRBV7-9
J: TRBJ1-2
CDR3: CASSPPVGGYTF
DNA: TGTGCCAGCAGCCCCCCGGTGGGGGGCTACACCTTC

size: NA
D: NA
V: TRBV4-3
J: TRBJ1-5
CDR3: CASSQSSSGNQPQHF
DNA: TGCGCCAGCAGCCAATCCTCTAGCGGCAATCAGCCCCAGCATTTT

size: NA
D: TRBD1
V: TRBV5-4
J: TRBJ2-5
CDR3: CASSDRAGETQYF
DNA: TGTGCCAGCAGCGACAGGGCGGGAGAGACCCAGTACTTC

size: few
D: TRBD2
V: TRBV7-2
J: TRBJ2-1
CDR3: CASSLIAGDHNEQFF
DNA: TGTGCCAGCAGCTTAATAGCGGGAGATCACAATGAGCAGTTCTTC

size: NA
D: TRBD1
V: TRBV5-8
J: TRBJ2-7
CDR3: CASSFMGQDYEQYF
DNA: TGTGCCAGCAGCTTTATGGGACAGGACTACGAGCAGTACTTC

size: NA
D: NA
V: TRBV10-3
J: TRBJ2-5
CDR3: CAISDRLQETQYF
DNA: TGTGCCATCAGTGACCGCCTTCAAGAGACCCAGTACTTC